This T cell receptor beta chain was found in a study of T cells in Graves' hyperthyroidism and ophthalmopathy. Study-level background: Blood was drawn when the patient was first diagnosed and still untreated.

Researchers amplified the TCR beta CDR3 regions from RNA transcripts. The HTBI primer set was used in a first-round RT-PCR of the TCR CDR3. TCRdb re-analysed the multiplex PCR reads in MiXCR, keeping a single row per CDR3 protein. The repertoire holds a few hundred thousand distinct CDR3 sequences, with about 15% as singletons. The sample was blood. This clonotype was obtained from a woman aged 25 to 39 with Graves' ophthalmopathy.

The CDR3 nucleotides are TGTGCCAGCAGCTTTAGTCACCTTGGGGTACGAGATCCCGAAGAGCACAGGGGCTCGGAGCTGTTTTTT. This codes for CASSFSHLGVRDPEEHRGSELFF. The chain is built from TRBV7-9 and TRBJ2-2; 7 bases are shared with TRBD1. The CDR3 runs 23 residues. After removal of 3 bases from V and 10 bases from J, the junction contained 35 bases not matched to a gene. Germline V gene sequence: CDR1 SEHNR, CDR2 FQNEAQ (reference sequence). Together with reference TRBV7-9 and TRBJ2-2, the CDR3 gives the full variable domain: DTGVSQNPRHKITKRGQNVTFRCDPISEHNRLYWYRQTLGQGPEFLTYFQNEAQLEKSRLLSDRFSAERPKGSFSTLEIQRTEQGDSAMYLCASSFSHLGVRDPEEHRGSELFFGEGSRLTVL.